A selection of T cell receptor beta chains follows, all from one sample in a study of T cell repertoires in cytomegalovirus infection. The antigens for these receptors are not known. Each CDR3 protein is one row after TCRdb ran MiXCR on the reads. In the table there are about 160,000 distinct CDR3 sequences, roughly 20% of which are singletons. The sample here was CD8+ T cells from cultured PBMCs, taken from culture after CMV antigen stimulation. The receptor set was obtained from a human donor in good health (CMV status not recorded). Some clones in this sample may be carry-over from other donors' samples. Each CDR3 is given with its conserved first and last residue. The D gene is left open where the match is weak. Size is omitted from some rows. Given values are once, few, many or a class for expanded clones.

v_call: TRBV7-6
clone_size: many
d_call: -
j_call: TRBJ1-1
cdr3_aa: CASSFGRMGVNTEAFF
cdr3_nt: TGTGCCAGCAGCTTTGGGCGCATGGGCGTGAACACTGAAGCTTTCTTT

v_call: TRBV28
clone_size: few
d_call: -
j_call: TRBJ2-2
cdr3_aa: CASSFRITGELFF
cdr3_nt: TGTGCCAGCAGTTTTAGGATCACCGGGGAGCTGTTTTTT

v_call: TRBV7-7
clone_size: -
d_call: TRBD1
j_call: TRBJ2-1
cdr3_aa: CASSLGDSSYNEQFF
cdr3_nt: TGTGCTAGCAGTCTTGGGGACAGCTCCTACAATGAGCAGTTCTTC

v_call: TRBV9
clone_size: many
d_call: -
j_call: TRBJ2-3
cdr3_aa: CASSYPRAGAMYTQYF
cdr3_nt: TGTGCCAGCAGCTACCCCCGGGCGGGGGCCATGTATACGCAGTATTTT

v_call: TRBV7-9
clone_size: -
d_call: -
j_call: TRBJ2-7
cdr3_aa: CASSRTGSEQYF
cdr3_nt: TGTGCCAGCAGCCGCACAGGGTCCGAGCAGTACTTC

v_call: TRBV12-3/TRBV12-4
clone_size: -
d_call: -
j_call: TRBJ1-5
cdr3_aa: CASSSRRGIGSNQPQHF
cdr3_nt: TGTGCCAGCTCATCCAGACGGGGGATTGGCAGCAATCAGCCCCAGCATTTT

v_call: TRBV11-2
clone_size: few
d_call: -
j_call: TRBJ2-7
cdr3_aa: CASSGAYEQYF
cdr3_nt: TGTGCCAGCAGCGGAGCTTACGAGCAGTACTTC

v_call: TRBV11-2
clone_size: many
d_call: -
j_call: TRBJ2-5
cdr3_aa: CASSLSWYGQETQYF
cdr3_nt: TGTGCCAGCAGCTTATCTTGGTACGGCCAAGAGACCCAGTACTTC

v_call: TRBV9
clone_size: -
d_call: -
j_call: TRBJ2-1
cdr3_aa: CASSAPTGRSSYNEQFF
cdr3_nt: TGTGCCAGCAGCGCTCCAACTGGACGGAGCTCCTACAATGAGCAGTTCTTC

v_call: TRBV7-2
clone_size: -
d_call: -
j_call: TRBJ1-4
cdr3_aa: CASTPRGGIGEKLFF
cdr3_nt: TGTGCCAGCACCCCGAGGGGGGGTATAGGGGAAAAACTGTTTTTT

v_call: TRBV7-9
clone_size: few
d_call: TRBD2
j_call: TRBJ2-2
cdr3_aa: CASSLAPLREDTGELFF
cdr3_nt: TGTGCCAGCAGCTTAGCACCGTTGCGGGAGGACACCGGGGAGCTGTTTTTT

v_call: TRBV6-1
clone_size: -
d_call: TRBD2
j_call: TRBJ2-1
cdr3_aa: CASIERGGRRYEQFF
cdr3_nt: TGTGCCAGCATCGAGCGGGGGGGCCGTCGGTATGAGCAGTTCTTC

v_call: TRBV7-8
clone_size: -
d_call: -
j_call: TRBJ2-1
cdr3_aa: CASSWAGSYNEQFF
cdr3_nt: TGTGCCAGCAGCTGGGCGGGGTCCTACAATGAGCAGTTCTTC

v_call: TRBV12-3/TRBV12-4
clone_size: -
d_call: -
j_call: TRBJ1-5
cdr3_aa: CASSLRRSTRVRGQPQHF
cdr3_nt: TGTGCCAGCAGTTTACGTCGGAGTACCAGGGTGAGAGGACAGCCCCAGCATTTT

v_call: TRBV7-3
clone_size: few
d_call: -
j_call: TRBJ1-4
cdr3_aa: CASSFLEKLFF
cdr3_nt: TGTGCCAGCAGCTTCCTTGAAAAACTGTTTTTT

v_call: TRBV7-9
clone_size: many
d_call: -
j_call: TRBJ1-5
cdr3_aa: CASSYGSSNQPQHF
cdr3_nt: TGTGCCAGCAGCTACGGCAGTAGCAATCAGCCCCAGCATTTT

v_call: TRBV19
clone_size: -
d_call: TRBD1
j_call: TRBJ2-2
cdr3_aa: CASSVTGGTGELFF
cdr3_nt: TGTGCCAGTAGTGTCACAGGGGGGACCGGGGAGCTGTTTTTT

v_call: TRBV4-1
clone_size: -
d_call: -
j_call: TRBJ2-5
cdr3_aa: CASSQDTAETQYF
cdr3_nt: TGCGCCAGCAGCCAAGATACGGCCGAGACCCAGTACTTC

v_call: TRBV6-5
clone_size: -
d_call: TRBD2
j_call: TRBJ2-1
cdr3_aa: CASSYGLAPPNEQFF
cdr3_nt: TGTGCCAGCAGTTATGGACTAGCGCCCCCCAATGAGCAGTTCTTC

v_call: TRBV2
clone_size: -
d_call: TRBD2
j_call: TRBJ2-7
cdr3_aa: CASRSLAGGFRVYEQYF
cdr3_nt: TGTGCCAGCAGGAGCCTAGCGGGGGGTTTCAGGGTCTACGAGCAGTACTTC

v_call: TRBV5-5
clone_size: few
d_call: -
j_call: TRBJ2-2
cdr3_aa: CASSPPDRNTGELFF
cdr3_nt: TGTGCCAGCAGCCCTCCCGACAGAAACACCGGGGAGCTGTTTTTT

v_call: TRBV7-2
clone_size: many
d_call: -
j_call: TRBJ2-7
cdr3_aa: CASSYGGEQYF
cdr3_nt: TGTGCCAGCAGCTACGGGGGCGAGCAGTACTTC

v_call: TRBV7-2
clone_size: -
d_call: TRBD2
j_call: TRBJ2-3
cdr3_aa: CASSSGTSYRTDTQYF
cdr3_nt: TGTGCCAGCAGCTCCGGGACTAGCTATCGCACAGATACGCAGTATTTT

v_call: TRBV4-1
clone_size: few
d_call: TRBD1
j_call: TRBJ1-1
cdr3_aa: CASSQDDQGVGTEAFF
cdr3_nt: TGCGCCAGCAGCCAAGATGATCAGGGGGTGGGGACTGAAGCTTTCTTT

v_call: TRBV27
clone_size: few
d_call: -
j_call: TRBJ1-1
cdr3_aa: CASSFNSGTEAFF
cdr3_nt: TGTGCCAGCAGTTTTAACAGCGGCACTGAAGCTTTCTTT

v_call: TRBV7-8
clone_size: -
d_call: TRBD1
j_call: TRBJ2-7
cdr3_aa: CASSEAGTGAYEQYF
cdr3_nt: TGTGCCAGCAGCGAAGCCGGGACAGGGGCCTACGAGCAGTACTTC

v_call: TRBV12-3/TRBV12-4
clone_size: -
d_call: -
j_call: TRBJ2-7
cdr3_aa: CASSLGIWYEQYF
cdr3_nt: TGTGCCAGCAGTTTGGGCATTTGGTACGAGCAGTACTTC

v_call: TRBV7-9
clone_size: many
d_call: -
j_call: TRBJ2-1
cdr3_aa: CASSPQHNEQFF
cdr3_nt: TGTGCCAGCAGCCCCCAGCACAATGAGCAGTTCTTC

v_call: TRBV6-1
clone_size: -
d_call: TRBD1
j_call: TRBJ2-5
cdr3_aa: CASSGPSGTEETQYF
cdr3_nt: TGTGCCAGCAGTGGCCCGTCCGGGACAGAAGAGACCCAGTACTTC

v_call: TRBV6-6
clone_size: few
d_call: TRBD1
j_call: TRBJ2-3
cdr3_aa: CASSYSTGGSTDTQYF
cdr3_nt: TGTGCCAGCAGTTACTCGACAGGGGGGTCCACAGATACGCAGTATTTT

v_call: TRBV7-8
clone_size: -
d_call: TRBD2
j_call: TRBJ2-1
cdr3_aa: CASSPQAGGYNEQFF
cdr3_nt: TGTGCCAGCAGCCCGCAGGCGGGGGGCTACAATGAGCAGTTCTTC

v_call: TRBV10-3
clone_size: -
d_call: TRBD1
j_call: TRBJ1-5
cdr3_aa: CAISESSGGQPQHF
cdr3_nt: TGTGCCATCAGTGAGTCGTCAGGGGGACAGCCCCAGCATTTT

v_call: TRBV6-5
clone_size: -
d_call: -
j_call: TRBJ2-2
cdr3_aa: CASSFNANTGELFF
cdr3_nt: TGTGCCAGCAGTTTCAACGCGAACACCGGGGAGCTGTTTTTT

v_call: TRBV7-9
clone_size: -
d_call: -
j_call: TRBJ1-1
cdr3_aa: CASSARVGGPEAFF
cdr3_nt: TGTGCCAGCAGCGCCAGGGTCGGGGGGCCTGAAGCTTTCTTT

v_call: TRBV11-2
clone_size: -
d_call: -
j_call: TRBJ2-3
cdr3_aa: CASRRVAKDTQYF
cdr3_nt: TGTGCCAGCAGGAGGGTAGCGAAAGATACGCAGTATTTT

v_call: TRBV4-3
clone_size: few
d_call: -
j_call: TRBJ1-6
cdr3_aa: CASSQDGPQGYNSPLHF
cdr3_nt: TGCGCCAGCAGCCAAGATGGGCCCCAGGGCTATAATTCACCCCTCCACTTT

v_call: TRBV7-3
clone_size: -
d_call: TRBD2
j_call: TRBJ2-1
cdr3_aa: CASSPSFLAGRNEQFF
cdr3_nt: TGTGCCAGCAGCCCGAGTTTCCTAGCGGGTAGGAATGAGCAGTTCTTC

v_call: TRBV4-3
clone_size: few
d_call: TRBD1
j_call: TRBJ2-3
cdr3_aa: CASSQGVGQGGPQYF
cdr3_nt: TGCGCCAGCAGCCAAGGCGTAGGACAGGGAGGACCGCAGTATTTT

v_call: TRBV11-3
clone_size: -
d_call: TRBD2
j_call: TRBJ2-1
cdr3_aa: CASSLGRGGAREQFF
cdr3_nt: TGTGCCAGCAGCTTAGGACGCGGGGGGGCTAGGGAGCAGTTCTTC

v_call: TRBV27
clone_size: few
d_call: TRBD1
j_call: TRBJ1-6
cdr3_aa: CASSSRQGTNSPLHF
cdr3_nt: TGTGCCAGCAGTTCGCGACAGGGTACTAATTCACCCCTCCACTTT

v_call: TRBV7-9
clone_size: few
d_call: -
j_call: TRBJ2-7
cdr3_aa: CASSLVQGHEQYF
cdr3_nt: TGTGCCAGCAGCTTAGTACAGGGCCACGAGCAGTACTTC

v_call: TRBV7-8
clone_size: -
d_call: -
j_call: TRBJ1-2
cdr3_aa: CASSQGIPIYGYTF
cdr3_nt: TGTGCCAGCAGCCAAGGGATCCCCATCTATGGCTACACCTTC

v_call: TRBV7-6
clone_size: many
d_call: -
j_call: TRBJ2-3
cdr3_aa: CASSTRDGDISTDTQYF
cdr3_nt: TGTGCCAGCAGCACCCGGGACGGAGACATCTCAACAGATACGCAGTATTTT

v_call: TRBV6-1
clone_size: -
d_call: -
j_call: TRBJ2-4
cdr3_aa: CASRGRSLAKNIQYF
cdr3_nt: TGTGCCAGCCGAGGGCGGTCCCTAGCCAAAAACATTCAGTACTTC

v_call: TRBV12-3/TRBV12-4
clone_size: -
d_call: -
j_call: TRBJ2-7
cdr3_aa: CASSPRRADEQYF
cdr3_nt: TGTGCCAGCAGCCCACGGAGGGCGGACGAGCAGTACTTC

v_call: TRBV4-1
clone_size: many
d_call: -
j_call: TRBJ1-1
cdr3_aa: CASSQDQGVPEAFF
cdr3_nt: TGCGCCAGCAGCCAAGACCAGGGAGTACCTGAAGCTTTCTTT

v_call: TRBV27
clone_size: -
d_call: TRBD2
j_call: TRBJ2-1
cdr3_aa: CATSGYNEQFF
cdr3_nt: TGTGCCACTAGCGGGTACAATGAGCAGTTCTTC

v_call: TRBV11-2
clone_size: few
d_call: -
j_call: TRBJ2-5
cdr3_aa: CASSLKPAGETQYF
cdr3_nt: TGTGCCAGCAGCTTAAAACCAGCTGGGGAGACCCAGTACTTC